Included here is one T cell receptor (beta chain) sequence, with context. Its matching antigen is unknown. It was with a sample-barcoded 5' primer and a J-beta primer mix that a second PCR of about 7 to 12 cycles was run. TCRdb itself ran the 5' RACE reads through MiXCR, one entry per CDR3 protein. The data show roughly 1.9 million distinct CDR3 sequences, with 39% seen just once and 23% held by the top ten. This sample is drawn from a study of blood T cells in healthy people across ages. The study's findings and limits: Naive and antigen-experienced cells could not be conclusively compared, given unsorted PBMCs. Naive T cell percentage and TCR beta diversity correlated strongly.

The V end was cut by 4 bases, the J end by 7 bases, with 17 bases between. The germline gives CDR1 ENHRY, CDR2 SYGVKD. The CDR3 runs 15 residues. The genes are TRBV10-3 and TRBJ2-1; D tentatively fits TRBD1 or TRBD2 (5 bases each). Specimen: blood. This receptor was taken from a human donor in good health. The CDR3 bases are TGTGCCATCAGTGTGTGGAGGCCGGGGCGGAATGAGCAGTTCTTC. Its protein is CAISVWRPGRNEQFF.